Each of the 10 T cell receptor beta chains below was sequenced from the same sample in a study of CD8 T cells in ankylosing spondylitis. Points from the study as a whole: A motif of 7 to 9 highly homologous TCR beta variants was seen as apparently characteristic of ankylosing spondylitis blood.

TCRdb ran MiXCR on the 5' RACE reads and lists one entry per CDR3 protein. The profile shows roughly 670,000 distinct CDR3 sequences, 15% to 20% of them singletons. These receptors have no identified antigens. Source material: blood, either unsorted or a sorted T cell fraction (not recorded which). The receptor source for this set is a male donor with ankylosing spondylitis.

The chain recombines TRBV4-1 with TRBJ2-1; 10 bases match TRBD1. The CDR3 is 16 residues long. The germline gives CDR1 MGHRA, CDR2 YSYEKL. V lost 4 bases, J lost 6 bases, and 9 bases stayed unmatched. The CDR3 DNA sequence: TGCGCCAGCAGCCGATCGACAGGGGGCGAGCGCAATGAGCAGTTCTTC. It translates to CASSRSTGGERNEQFF.

This clonotype appeared many times. This chain uses TRBV9 with TRBJ2-1; 8 nucleotides match TRBD1. V lost 0 bases and J lost 4; bases outside the gene matches: 0. The CDR3 has 14 amino acids. Per germline, CDR1 SGDLS and CDR2 YYNGEE. This CDR3 is CASSVGQGYNEQFF. For the CDR3, the DNA is TGTGCCAGCAGCGTAGGACAGGGGTACAATGAGCAGTTCTTC.

This clonotype occurred a few times. The V call is TRBV9, the J call TRBJ1-5; 9 nucleotides line up with TRBD1. Germline trimming cut 4 bases from V and 6 bases from J; bases unmatched to any gene: 11. Germline CDR1 SGDLS, CDR2 YYNGEE. CDR3 size: 16 residues. CDR3 amino acids: CASSTHSGTGRQPQHF. The CDR3 DNA reads TGTGCCAGCAGCACACACTCCGGGACAGGGCGTCAGCCCCAGCATTTT.

This chain uses TRBV5-1 with TRBJ2-1; the D gene is possibly TRBD2 (6 bases). Germline values: CDR1 SGHRS, CDR2 YFSETQ. The CDR3 has 18 residues. The V and J ends lost 0 bases and 0 bases respectively, with 16 bases between them. CDR3 region: CASSLAGAGGSSYNEQFF. The CDR3 DNA reads as TGCGCCAGCAGCTTGGCCGGGGCCGGGGGAAGCTCCTACAATGAGCAGTTCTTC.

In its sample, this clonotype was seen many times. This chain uses TRBV4-3 with TRBJ1-4, with 8 bases aligning to TRBD1. The length of the CDR3 is 18 residues. Per the germline V gene, CDR1 is LGHNA and CDR2 is YSLEER. The V gene end was trimmed by 4 bases and the J gene end by 7 bases; junction bases not matched to a gene: 17. CDR3 in amino acids: CASSPTGTGGVKGEKLFF. Written as DNA, the CDR3 is TGCGCCAGCAGCCCGACCGGGACAGGAGGAGTTAAGGGTGAAAAACTGTTTTTT.

This clonotype was counted a few times. The gene calls are TRBV20-1 and TRBJ1-1; D possibly corresponds to TRBD1 (5 bases). Per the germline V gene, CDR1 is DFQATT and CDR2 is SNEGSKA (reference sequence). This CDR3 contains 13 residues. The ends were cut back, 6 bases at V and 5 bases at J, with 16 bases in the middle. Written as DNA, the CDR3 is TGCAGTGCAGAGACCCAGGGTAGGACTGAAGCTTTCTTT. Encoded protein: CSAETQGRTEAFF.

This clonotype was recorded a few times. The rearrangement uses TRBV5-1 and TRBJ1-5, with D uncertain. V lost 4 bases and J 1 base, leaving 18 bases between the germline ends. This CDR3 region has 17 residues. Looked up from germline, CDR1 is SGHRS and CDR2 is YFSETQ. Here the CDR3 DNA reads TGCGCCAGCAGCCCCTATCCGGGGTCGGGGAGCAATCAGCCCCAGCATTTT. Protein product: CASSPYPGSGSNQPQHF.

This clonotype was found a few times. The chain uses TRBV11-1 and TRBJ2-5; TRBD1 matches 9 bases. The ends lost 4 bases at V and 3 bases at J; junction bases unmatched: 9. Per germline, CDR1 SGHAT and CDR2 FQDESV (reference sequence). This CDR3 is 16 amino acids long. This CDR3 is CASSSRPGQGEETQYF. The CDR3 nucleotides read TGTGCCAGCAGCTCACGACCGGGACAGGGAGAAGAGACCCAGTACTTC.

The rearrangement links TRBV5-1 to TRBJ2-1; TRBD2 is a possible D gene (5 bases). The V end lost 7 bases, the J end lost 3 bases, and 17 bases lay between the germline ends. This CDR3 contains 15 residues. Germline V gene sequence: CDR1 SGHRS, CDR2 YFSETQ. CDR3 nucleotides: TGCGCCAGCGCTGGGGAGTCCCGACACTACAATGAGCAGTTCTTC. Translated, it gives CASAGESRHYNEQFF. Complete variable domain (other parts from reference TRBV5-1 and TRBJ2-1): KAGVTQTPRYLIKTRGQQVTLSCSPISGHRSVSWYQQTPGQGLQFLFEYFSETQRNKGNFPGRFSGRQFSNSRSEMNVSTLELGDSALYLCASAGESRHYNEQFFGPGTRLTVL.

This clonotype has just a few counts. The chain recombines TRBV21-1 with TRBJ1-1; the table's TRBD1 call for D was not verified on the DNA. TRBV21-1 is termed a pseudogene. The CDR3 sequence is 16 residues long. CDR3 region: CASSKVSRTAYTEAFF. CDR3 nucleotide sequence: TGTGCCAGCAGCAAAGTTTCGAGGACAGCCTACACTGAAGCTTTCTTT.